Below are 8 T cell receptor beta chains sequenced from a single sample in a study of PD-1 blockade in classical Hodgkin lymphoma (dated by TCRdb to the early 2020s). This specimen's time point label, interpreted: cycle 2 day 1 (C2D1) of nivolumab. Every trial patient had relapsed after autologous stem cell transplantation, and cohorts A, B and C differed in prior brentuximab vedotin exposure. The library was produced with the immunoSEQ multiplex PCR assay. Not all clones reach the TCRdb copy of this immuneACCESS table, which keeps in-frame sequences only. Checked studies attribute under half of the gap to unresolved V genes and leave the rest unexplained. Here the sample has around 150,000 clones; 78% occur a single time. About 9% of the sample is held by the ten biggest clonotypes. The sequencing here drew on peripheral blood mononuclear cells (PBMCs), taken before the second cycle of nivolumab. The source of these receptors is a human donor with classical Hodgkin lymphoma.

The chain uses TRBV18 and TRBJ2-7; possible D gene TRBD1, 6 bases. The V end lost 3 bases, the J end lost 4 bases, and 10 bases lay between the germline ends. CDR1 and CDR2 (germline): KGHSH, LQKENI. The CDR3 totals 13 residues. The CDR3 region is CASSPWGPYEQYF. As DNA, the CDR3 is TGTGCCAGCTCACCTTGGGGGCCGTACGAGCAGTACTTC.

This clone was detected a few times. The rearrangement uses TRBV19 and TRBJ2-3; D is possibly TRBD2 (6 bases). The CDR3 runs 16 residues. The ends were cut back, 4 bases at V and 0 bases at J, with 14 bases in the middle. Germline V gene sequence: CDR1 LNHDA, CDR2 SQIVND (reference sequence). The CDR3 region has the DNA TGTGCCAGTAGTAGAATAGCGGAGACTAGCACAGATACGCAGTATTTT. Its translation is CASSRIAETSTDTQYF.

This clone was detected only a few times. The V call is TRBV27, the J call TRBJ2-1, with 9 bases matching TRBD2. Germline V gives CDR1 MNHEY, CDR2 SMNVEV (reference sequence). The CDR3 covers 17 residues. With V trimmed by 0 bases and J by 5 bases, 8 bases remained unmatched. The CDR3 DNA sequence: TGTGCCAGCAGTTTATCGATCGGGACTAGCAGAAACAATGAGCAGTTCTTC. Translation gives CASSLSIGTSRNNEQFF.

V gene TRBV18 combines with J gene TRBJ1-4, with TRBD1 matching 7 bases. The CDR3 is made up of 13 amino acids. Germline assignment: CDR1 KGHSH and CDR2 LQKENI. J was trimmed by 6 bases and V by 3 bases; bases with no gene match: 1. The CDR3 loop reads CASSPTGDEKLFF. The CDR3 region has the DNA TGTGCCAGCTCACCTACAGGGGATGAAAAACTGTTTTTT. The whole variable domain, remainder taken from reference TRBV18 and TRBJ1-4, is NAGVMQNPRHLVRRRGQEARLRCSPMKGHSHVYWYRQLPEEGLKFMVYLQKENIIDESGMPKERFSAEFPKEGPSILRIQQVVRGDSAAYFCASSPTGDEKLFFGSGTQLSVL.

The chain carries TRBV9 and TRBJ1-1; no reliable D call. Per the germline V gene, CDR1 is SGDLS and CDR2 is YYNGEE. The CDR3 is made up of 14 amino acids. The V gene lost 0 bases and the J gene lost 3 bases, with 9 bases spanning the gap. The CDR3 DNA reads TGTGCCAGCAGCGTAGAGAGGGAGTACACTGAAGCTTTCTTT. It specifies CASSVEREYTEAFF.

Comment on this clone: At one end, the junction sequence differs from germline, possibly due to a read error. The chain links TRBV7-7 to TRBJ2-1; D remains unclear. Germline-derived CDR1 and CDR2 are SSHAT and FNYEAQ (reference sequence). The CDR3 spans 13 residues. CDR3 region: CASSLGRQNEQFF. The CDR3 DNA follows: TGTGCTAGCAGCTTAGGGCGGCAAAATGAGCAGTTCTTC.

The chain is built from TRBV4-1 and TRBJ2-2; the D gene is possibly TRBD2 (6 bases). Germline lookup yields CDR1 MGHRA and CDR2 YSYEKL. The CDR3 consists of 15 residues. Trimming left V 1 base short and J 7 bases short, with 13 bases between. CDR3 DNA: TGCGCCAGCAGCCAAGGTCACAGCGGGTTCGGGGAGCTGTTTTTT. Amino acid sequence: CASSQGHSGFGELFF.

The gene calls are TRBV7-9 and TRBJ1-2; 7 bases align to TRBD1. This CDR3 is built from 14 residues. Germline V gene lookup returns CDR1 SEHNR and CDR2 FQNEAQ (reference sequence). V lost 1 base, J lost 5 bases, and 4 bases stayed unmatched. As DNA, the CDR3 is TGTGCCAGCAGCTTAGACAGGGGAGCATATGGCTACACCTTC. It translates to CASSLDRGAYGYTF.